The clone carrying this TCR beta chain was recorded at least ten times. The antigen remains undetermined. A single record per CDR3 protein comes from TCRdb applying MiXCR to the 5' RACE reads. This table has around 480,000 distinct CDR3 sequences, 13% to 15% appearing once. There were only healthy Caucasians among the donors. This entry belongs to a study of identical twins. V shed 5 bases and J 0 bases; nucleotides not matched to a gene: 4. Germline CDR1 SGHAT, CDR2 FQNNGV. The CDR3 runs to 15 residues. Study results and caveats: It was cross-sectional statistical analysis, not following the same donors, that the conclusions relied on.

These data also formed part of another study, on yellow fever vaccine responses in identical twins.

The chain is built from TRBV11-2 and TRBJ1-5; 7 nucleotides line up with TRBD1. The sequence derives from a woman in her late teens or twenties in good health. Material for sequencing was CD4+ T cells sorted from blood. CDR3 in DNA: TGTGCCAGCAGCGCGGGACAGCATAGCAATCAGCCCCAGCATTTT. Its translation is CASSAGQHSNQPQHF.